This T cell receptor (beta chain) came from a study of blood T cell repertoires in COVID-19. Study background: From the United States, Italy and Spain came samples of acute and convalescent COVID-19. T cells, B-cell-depleted T cells, or PBMCs provided the cDNA or gDNA that served as material.

This CDR3 contains 15 residues. Germline values: CDR1 SNHLY, CDR2 FYNNEI. The V gene end was trimmed by 2 bases and the J gene end by 2 bases; junction bases not matched to a gene: 2. As handled by the study authors: For nucleated cells, counts were estimated from reference gene primer amplification. Here immunoSEQ multiplex PCR was the method, and the copy in TCRdb shows in-frame clones only, minus some. The DNA was the basis for D and trimming; V, J and clone size are from that table. The repertoire holds 150,000 to 200,000 clones, with about 85% as singletons. The receptor was isolated from a man in his 70s with active or convalescent COVID-19. Sequencing was carried out using peripheral blood. This chain uses TRBV2 with TRBJ1-4; 7 positions agree with TRBD1. Written as DNA, the CDR3 is TGTGCCAGCAGTGAAATAGGGGGCACTAATGAAAAACTGTTTTTT. Translated, it gives CASSEIGGTNEKLFF.